This is a list of T cell receptor beta chains from one sample in a study of blood T cell repertoires in COVID-19. Sequencing was performed with immunoSEQ multiplex PCR; in TCRdb, only in-frame clones are kept and a portion is missing. In the table there are some 150,000 clones, approximately 84% of which are singletons. Sequenced input: PBMCs or T cells enriched from blood (not recorded which). The receptor source for this set is a woman in her late teens or twenties who had been exposed to COVID-19. The CDR3 runs from the conserved cysteine through the conserved F or W. A D gene is named only where the DNA matches it firmly. Clone size appears in some rows only: once, few, many, or a class for an expanded clone.

>TRBD1|TRBV4-3|.|TRBJ2-1
TGCGCCAGCAGCCAAGAAGGGGGGACAGGGGCCTCTGAGCAGTTCTTC
CASSQEGGTGASEQFF
>.|TRBV4-1|.|TRBJ2-1
TGCGCCAGCAGCCTAGACGCACTTTCCAATGAGCAGTTCTTC
CASSLDALSNEQFF
>.|TRBV19|.|TRBJ1-1
TGTGCCAGTGCTGGACAGGAAGCTTTCTTT
CASAGQEAFF
>.|TRBV6-1|.|TRBJ1-2
TGTGCCAGCAGTAACCCGACAGGTCTGGGTGGCTACACCTTC
CASSNPTGLGGYTF
>TRBD2|TRBV9|once|TRBJ2-3
TGTGCCAGCAGCGTACGAGCGGGAGGGGGCACAGATACGCAGTATTTT
CASSVRAGGGTDTQYF
>.|TRBV18|.|TRBJ1-1
TGTGCCAGCTCACCAACAGGGGAAGCTTTCTTT
CASSPTGEAFF
>.|TRBV4-1|.|TRBJ1-4
TGCGCCAGCAGCCATGGGACTGGTAATGAAAAACTGTTTTTT
CASSHGTGNEKLFF
>TRBD2|TRBV14|.|TRBJ2-1
TGTGCCAGCAGACCAACTAGCGGGAGGTACTACAATGAGCAGTTCTTC
CASRPTSGRYYNEQFF
>.|TRBV6-5|.|TRBJ1-5
TGTGCCAGCAGCCACACCCACACTCAGCCCCAGCATTTT
CASSHTHTQPQHF
>.|TRBV10-3|.|TRBJ1-3
TGTGCCATCAGAGAACCGGGGGGCTCCTCTGGAAACACCATATATTTT
CAIREPGGSSGNTIYF
>TRBD1|TRBV27|.|TRBJ1-1
TGTGCCAGCAGTTTATGGAGAGGGACAGGGGCACTGAACACTGAAGCTTTCTTT
CASSLWRGTGALNTEAFF
>.|TRBV19|.|TRBJ2-7
TGTGCCAGTAGTATGACCGGGATTACCTACGAGCAGTACTTC
CASSMTGITYEQYF
>TRBD2|TRBV5-8|.|TRBJ2-1
TGTGCCAGCAGCCTCGCTTGGACTAGCGGGAGGGGATCCTACAATGAGCAGTTCTTC
CASSLAWTSGRGSYNEQFF
>TRBD1|TRBV28|.|TRBJ2-7
TGTGCCAGCAGGCCGGGACAGGCTGTATACGAGCAGTACTTC
CASRPGQAVYEQYF
>.|TRBV6-2/TRBV6-3|.|TRBJ2-7
TGTGCCAGCAGTTATGACATCACCTACGAGCAGTACTTC
CASSYDITYEQYF
>TRBD1|TRBV19|.|TRBJ2-2
TGTGCCAGTAGTAGACGGGACAGAACGGGGGAGCTGTTTTTT
CASSRRDRTGELFF
>TRBD1|TRBV6-6|.|TRBJ2-5
TGTGCCAGCAGTGGATCCGGGACAGGATTAATACAAGAGACCCAGTACTTC
CASSGSGTGLIQETQYF
>.|TRBV2|.|TRBJ1-1
TGTGCCAGCAGGGTAAGGGGATTAGGGAACACTGAAGCTTTCTTT
CASRVRGLGNTEAFF
>.|TRBV30|.|TRBJ2-3
TGTGCCTGGATTACGGGAGCTACGCAGTATTTT
CAWITGATQYF
>TRBD2|TRBV6-5|.|TRBJ2-7
TGTGCCAGCAGTTACTCGGCGGGAGCCTACGAGCAGTACTTC
CASSYSAGAYEQYF
>.|TRBV29-1|.|TRBJ2-7
TGCAGCGTGGAAGACAGGGAGGTCTCCTACGAGCAGTACTTC
CSVEDREVSYEQYF
>.|TRBV6-1|.|TRBJ2-5
TGTGCCAGCAGTGAAGCCCTAGACAGTGGGAAGACCCAGTACTTC
CASSEALDSGKTQYF
>.|TRBV19|.|TRBJ1-2
TGTGCCAGTAGTATAGATACAGGCTCCTATGGCTACACCTTC
CASSIDTGSYGYTF